One sample yielded the 26 T cell receptor beta chains listed below, sequenced in a study of blood T cell repertoires in COVID-19. Using immunoSEQ multiplex PCR, the repertoire was profiled, and TCRdb retains in-frame clones only, with some absent. This sample yields a few hundred thousand clones, of which about 85% are seen a single time; roughly 3.7% belongs to the top ten. Sequencing was done on a sample of peripheral blood. The source of these receptors is a woman in her late teens or twenties with acute or convalescent COVID-19.

The chain is built from TRBV29-1 and TRBJ2-2; 9 nucleotides line up with TRBD1. Trimming cost V 6 bases and J 4 bases; bases outside gene matches: 6. The germline gives CDR1 SQVTM, CDR2 ANQGSEA. The CDR3 has 14 residues. The CDR3 nucleotides are TGCAGCGTCAGGGACAGGGTGGTCACCGGGGAGCTGTTTTTT. It is translated as CSVRDRVVTGELFF.

The chain employs TRBV28 and TRBJ1-3, with D unclear. Between the trimmed V and J ends, which lost 4 bases and 0 bases, there was a span of 10 bases. The germline V gene has CDR1 MDHEN and CDR2 SYDVKM. The CDR3 is 15 amino acids. CDR3 DNA: TGTGCCAGCAGTTCATTTCTTAGCTCTGGAAACACCATATATTTT. This codes for CASSSFLSSGNTIYF. Full variable domain (rest looked up from reference TRBV28 and TRBJ1-3): DVKVTQSSRYLVKRTGEKVFLECVQDMDHENMFWYRQDPGLGLRLIYFSYDVKMKEKGDIPEGYSVSREKKERFSLILESASTNQTSMYLCASSSFLSSGNTIYFGEGSWLTVV.

The rearrangement uses TRBV7-8 and TRBJ1-5, with D maybe TRBD1 (5 bases). Germline CDR1 reads SGHVS; CDR2 reads FQNEAQ. V was cut by 1 base and J by 2 bases, with 18 bases left in between. The CDR3 has 18 residues. In nucleotides, the CDR3 is TGTGCCAGCAGCTTAGGGGGCCTGACGGGGGTGGGCAATCAGCCCCAGCATTTT. Translated, it gives CASSLGGLTGVGNQPQHF.

This chain uses TRBV5-1 with TRBJ2-2; weak D call: TRBD2 (5 bases). The V and J ends lost 2 bases and 0 bases respectively, with 5 bases between them. CDR3 length: 14 residues. Germline-derived CDR1 and CDR2 are SGHRS and YFSETQ. DNA of the CDR3: TGCGCCAGCAGCTTCGGGACGAACACCGGGGAGCTGTTTTTT. The encoded protein is CASSFGTNTGELFF.

V usage is TRBV13 and J usage is TRBJ2-2, with TRBD2 identical over 7 bases. CDR3 length: 16 residues. In germline, CDR1 is PRHDT, CDR2 FYEKMQ (reference sequence). The junction had 8 bases not matched to a gene; V was cut back by 5 bases and J by 2 bases. The CDR3 loop reads CASSPQGGVNTGELFF. For the CDR3, the DNA is TGTGCCAGCAGCCCCCAGGGAGGGGTCAACACCGGGGAGCTGTTTTTT.

The V and J genes are TRBV6-1 and TRBJ1-5, with 11 nucleotides matching TRBD1. The CDR3 is 16 amino acids. From germline, CDR1 is MNHNS and CDR2 SASEGT. The junction had 9 bases not matched to a gene; V was cut back by 4 bases and J by 7 bases. The CDR3: CASSGSPGQGVQPQHF. CDR3 bases: TGTGCCAGCAGTGGCTCACCGGGACAGGGGGTGCAGCCCCAGCATTTT.

The chain uses TRBV5-1 and TRBJ2-7, with TRBD2 matching over 10 bases. V was clipped by 0 bases and J by 2 bases; unmatched bases: 8. Per germline, CDR1 SGHRS and CDR2 YFSETQ. The CDR3 sequence is 17 residues long. The CDR3, as DNA: TGCGCCAGCAGCTTGGACGGGACTAGCGCTATAACCTACGAGCAGTACTTC. Protein product: CASSLDGTSAITYEQYF.

The rearrangement joins TRBV6-4 to TRBJ2-7, with D perhaps TRBD2 (6 bases). This CDR3 is 15 amino acids long. The germline gives CDR1 MRHNA, CDR2 SNTAGT. V dropped 3 bases and J dropped 2 bases, with 14 bases sitting between them. The CDR3 loop is CASSDWDSTAYEQYF. The CDR3 bases are TGTGCCAGCAGTGATTGGGACTCAACCGCCTACGAGCAGTACTTC.

The chain carries TRBV19 and TRBJ1-1; maybe TRBD1 (5 bases). Germline lookup yields CDR1 LNHDA and CDR2 SQIVND (reference sequence). The CDR3 has 17 amino acids. V was clipped by 4 bases and J by 0 bases, with 18 bases between them. The CDR3 DNA sequence: TGTGCCAGTAGTAACGCCGGCAAGGGGAATATGAACACTGAAGCTTTCTTT. Translated: CASSNAGKGNMNTEAFF.

The gene calls are TRBV5-4 and TRBJ2-3; unclear D gene. The CDR3 extends over 13 amino acids. The ends were cut back, 4 bases at V and 7 bases at J, with 13 bases in the middle. The germline gives CDR1 SGHNT, CDR2 YYREEE (reference sequence). In DNA form, the CDR3 reads TGTGCCAGCAGCCAACTGCCGGAGAATACGCAGTATTTT. This codes for CASSQLPENTQYF. Together with reference TRBV5-4 and TRBJ2-3, the CDR3 gives the full variable domain: ETGVTQSPTHLIKTRGQQVTLRCSSQSGHNTVSWYQQALGQGPQFIFQYYREEENGRGNFPPRFSGLQFPNYSSELNVNALELDDSALYLCASSQLPENTQYFGPGTRLTVL.

Concerning this clone itself: The same CDR3 can be traced to other DNA sequences in this sample. The V call is TRBV24-1, the J call TRBJ2-5; weak D call: TRBD2 (7 bases). This CDR3 spans 15 amino acids. Germline V gene sequence: CDR1 KGHDR, CDR2 SFDVKD. The V end was cut by 1 base, the J end by 5 bases, with 13 bases between. The CDR3 coding sequence is TGTGCCACCAGTGATTTAGGGGGGGGTAGGGAGACCCAGTACTTC. Protein: CATSDLGGGRETQYF.

The chain is built from TRBV4-1 and TRBJ1-1; D remains unclear. Trimming took off 1 base at V and 1 base at J, with 10 bases between the two ends. Germline V gene sequence: CDR1 MGHRA, CDR2 YSYEKL. There are 15 residues in the CDR3. The CDR3 nucleotides read TGCGCCAGCAGCCAAGGAGTTGCAGGGAACACTGAAGCTTTCTTT. The encoded protein is CASSQGVAGNTEAFF.

The chain employs TRBV19 and TRBJ1-4, with 7 bases aligning to TRBD1. The germline gives CDR1 LNHDA, CDR2 SQIVND (reference sequence). The V gene end was trimmed by 9 bases and the J gene end by 2 bases; junction bases not matched to a gene: 9. CDR3 length: 15 residues. CDR3 residues: CASLDRRGTNEKLFF. The CDR3 DNA follows: TGTGCCAGCCTGGACAGGCGCGGGACTAATGAAAAACTGTTTTTT.

This chain uses TRBV5-8 with TRBJ1-5; weak D call: TRBD1 (6 bases). Germline V CDR1 and CDR2: SGHTS, YDEGEE. This CDR3 spans 15 amino acids. Trimming stripped 2 bases from V and 1 base from J, with 10 bases between. CDR3 DNA sequence: TGTGCCAGCAGCTTTACAGGGTCGAGCAATCAGCCCCAGCATTTT. This gives the protein CASSFTGSSNQPQHF.

This clone appeared a single time. The rearrangement uses TRBV10-1 and TRBJ2-5; TRBD2 matches 7 bases. The CDR3 is 15 residues long. Germline lookup yields CDR1 WNHNN and CDR2 SYGVQD (reference sequence). Unmatched junction bases numbered 6, after V lost 3 bases and J lost 2 bases. This CDR3 reads CASSDQMGGQETQYF. CDR3 DNA: TGCGCCAGCAGTGACCAAATGGGAGGGCAAGAGACCCAGTACTTC.

The chain carries TRBV19 and TRBJ2-1, with TRBD2 identical over 16 bases. This CDR3 contains 16 residues. Germline assignment: CDR1 LNHDA and CDR2 SQIVND (reference sequence). J gave up 9 bases and V 9 bases, and 11 bases lay outside the gene matches. The CDR3 DNA sequence: TGTGCCAGCACGGGACTAGCGGGAGGGCCTCTAGCTGAGCAGTTCTTC. Translating it yields CASTGLAGGPLAEQFF.

The rearrangement uses TRBV2 and TRBJ1-4; the D gene is possibly TRBD1 (6 bases). The germline gives CDR1 SNHLY, CDR2 FYNNEI. V lost 3 bases and J 6 bases, leaving 17 bases between the germline ends. The CDR3 is 16 amino acids. The CDR3 sequence is CASSEDRILRDEKLFF. The DNA for the CDR3 is TGTGCCAGCAGTGAGGACAGAATCCTCCGGGATGAAAAACTGTTTTTT.

J is TRBJ2-1 and V is TRBV9, with TRBD2 identical over 14 bases. The CDR3 covers 16 residues. The junction had 4 bases not matched to a gene; V was cut back by 3 bases and J by 5 bases. Germline loops: CDR1 SGDLS, CDR2 YYNGEE. CDR3 in amino acids: CASSGGLAGDNNEQFF. The DNA for the CDR3 is TGTGCCAGCAGCGGGGGACTAGCGGGGGATAACAATGAGCAGTTCTTC.

The chain couples TRBV29-1 to TRBJ2-1, with D unresolved. The V and J ends lost 0 bases and 0 bases respectively, with 9 bases between them. Per the germline V gene, CDR1 is SQVTM and CDR2 is ANQGSEA. The CDR3 sequence is 15 residues long. For the CDR3, the DNA is TGCAGCGTTGAAGATCTCCTTAGCTCCTACAATGAGCAGTTCTTC. It is translated as CSVEDLLSSYNEQFF.

The chain joins TRBV6-5 to TRBJ2-3; maybe TRBD2 (5 bases). The CDR3 spans 15 residues. The germline V and J ends were trimmed by 5 bases and 5 bases, with 17 bases remaining between them. Germline CDR1 is MNHEY and CDR2 is SVGAGI. DNA of the CDR3: TGTGCCAGCAGTCCCGGGGTTCTTCGGGTAGATACGCAGTATTTT. Residues: CASSPGVLRVDTQYF.

CDR3 region: CASSQGQGSSYEQYF. The CDR3 DNA follows: TGCGCCAGCAGCCAAGGTCAGGGAAGCTCCTACGAGCAGTACTTC. J is TRBJ2-7 and V is TRBV4-1; D is perhaps TRBD1 (5 bases). CDR3 size: 15 residues. Germline V lookup: CDR1 MGHRA, CDR2 YSYEKL. Deletions cut 1 base from V and 0 bases from J, with 10 bases between.

The chain links TRBV4-1 to TRBJ2-7; the match to TRBD2 covers 8 bases. CDR1 MGHRA and CDR2 YSYEKL come from the germline V gene. V lost 4 bases, J lost 4 bases, and 6 bases stayed unmatched. The CDR3 has 14 amino acids. DNA for the CDR3: TGCGCCAGCAGCCGGACTAGCTCCCTTTACGAGCAGTACTTC. Protein sequence: CASSRTSSLYEQYF.

The J gene is TRBJ2-5, the V gene TRBV24-1; D possibly corresponds to TRBD1 (8 bases). The CDR3 extends over 14 amino acids. Germline loops: CDR1 KGHDR, CDR2 SFDVKD. Deletions cut 7 bases from V and 4 bases from J, with 15 bases between. Here the CDR3 reads CATSDRGGGETQYF. The DNA for the CDR3 is TGTGCCACCAGCGACAGGGGAGGGGGAGAGACCCAGTACTTC.

The CDR3 DNA reads TGTGCCTGGGGGGGACAGGGCTGGACGAACACTGAAGCTTTCTTT. It codes for CAWGGQGWTNTEAFF. The gene calls are TRBV30 and TRBJ1-1; 9 nucleotides line up with TRBD1. V was pared by 5 bases and J by 1 base, with 8 bases of the junction left unmatched. Germline CDR1 and CDR2: GTSNPN and SVGIG (reference sequence). The CDR3 covers 15 residues.

The chain carries TRBV12-3 or TRBV12-4 and TRBJ2-4, with D possibly being TRBD1 (6 bases). The ends were cut back, 4 bases at V and 5 bases at J, with 6 bases in the middle. The CDR3 length is 12 residues. CDR3 loop: CASSWTENIQYF. CDR3 sequence (DNA): TGTGCCAGCAGTTGGACAGAAAACATTCAGTACTTC.

V gene TRBV10-2 combines with J gene TRBJ1-4, with D possibly matching TRBD1 (5 bases). The CDR3 has 15 amino acids. CDR1 and CDR2 from the germline V gene are WSHSY and SAAADI. V was shortened by 4 bases and J by 0 bases, with 9 bases between the two germline ends. CDR3 in amino acids: CASSGDSSTNEKLFF. The CDR3 DNA follows: TGCGCCAGCAGTGGAGACAGTTCAACTAATGAAAAACTGTTTTTT.